This T cell receptor beta chain came from a study of blood T cell repertoires in COVID-19. Across the study: The United States, Italy and Spain provided the acute and convalescent COVID-19 samples. T cells, B-cell-depleted T cells, or PBMCs provided the cDNA or gDNA that served as material.

In the original processing: Amplified reference gene primers provided the basis for estimating nucleated cell counts. TCRdb's copy holds only in-frame clones and misses some; the assay was immunoSEQ multiplex PCR. V and J calls and clone size are given by that table; D and trimming were obtained from the DNA. The table includes roughly 360,000 clones, more than 75% detected once. This receptor was obtained from a human donor with acute or convalescent COVID-19. The donor label of this sample is uncertain. What was sequenced was peripheral blood.

CDR3 coding DNA: TGTGCCAGCTCACCAGGACAGGGGGACTACGAGCAGTACTTC. Translated: CASSPGQGDYEQYF. V and J are TRBV18 and TRBJ2-7; 10 bases align to TRBD1. V lost 2 bases to trimming and J lost 3 bases; unmatched junction nucleotides: 1. The germline gives CDR1 KGHSH, CDR2 LQKENI. There are 14 residues in the CDR3. Full variable domain (missing parts from reference TRBV18 and TRBJ2-7): NAGVMQNPRHLVRRRGQEARLRCSPMKGHSHVYWYRQLPEEGLKFMVYLQKENIIDESGMPKERFSAEFPKEGPSILRIQQVVRGDSAAYFCASSPGQGDYEQYFGPGTRLTVT.